The clone carrying this T cell receptor (beta chain) was counted a few times. This sample was included in a study of blood T cell repertoires in COVID-19. In the study overall: Researchers got acute and convalescent COVID-19 samples from the United States, Italy and Spain.

CDR1 MGHRA and CDR2 YSYEKL come from the germline V gene. Trimming cost V 1 base and J 9 bases, with 19 bases left between them. This CDR3 spans 16 amino acids. The data were produced by immunoSEQ multiplex PCR, yet TCRdb's version contains in-frame clones alone and is incomplete. This table holds roughly 200,000 clones, about 85% found once. The receptor was isolated from a woman between 40 and 50 years old with COVID-19, enrolled during active disease. The V gene is TRBV4-1, the J gene TRBJ2-1; weak D call: TRBD2 (5 bases). Sequencing input: peripheral blood. CDR3 region: CASSQGEVTRGSEQFF. The DNA of the CDR3 is TGCGCCAGCAGCCAAGGAGAGGTAACACGCGGGTCTGAGCAGTTCTTC.